The T cell receptor beta chain described here comes from a study of blood T cell repertoires in COVID-19 (TCRdb year 2020). Concerning the study at large: Collaborator samples came from the United States, Italy and Spain and covered acute and convalescent phases of COVID-19. The material from the prospective study consisted of cDNA or gDNA derived from T cells, B-cell-depleted T cells, or PBMCs. Deeply sampled blood TCRbeta repertoires from subjects exposed to, actively infected with, or recovered from COVID-19 were included in the dataset. The repertoires were released in a freely available public database intended as a resource for research on the immune response to SARS-CoV-2. The samples were drawn from two sources: the first 160 participants of the ongoing ImmuneRACE study, and about 1,300 subjects contributed by 6 global collaborators. The sample metadata nearly always contained a de-identified subject ID, COVID-19 status, age in years and sex. Where HLA class I and class II types were available, the types were taken from metadata supplied by the sample provider, not from assay-based typing.

Broad study findings and their caveats: Clinical and demographic metadata were provided uncurated, with the amount varying by source and participant.

For CDR1 and CDR2, the germline V gene lists SGHTA and FQGTGA. The CDR3 runs 15 residues from the cysteine to the phenylalanine. Here the CDR3 DNA is all that survives: 45 bases in frame from base 1. V and J are truncated by 5 bases and 3 bases respectively, leaving an intervening sequence of 15 bases. One collaborating source in Seattle enrolled patients while the patients were actively infected and followed the patients over time throughout the course of disease. The collaborating institutions used their own protocols to collect whole blood in K2EDTA tubes. Collaborator samples were shipped for TCRbeta analysis as frozen whole blood, isolated PBMCs, or DNA extracted from either sample type. On this clone itself: Its antigen remains undetermined. No clone much larger than this one lies a single base away; base qualities are absent.

TCRbeta CDR3 regions were amplified from genomic DNA using the immunoSEQ Assay, a bias-controlled multiplex PCR. On the study's bioinformatics: The number of nucleated cells in each sample was estimated from the amplification of reference gene primers within the assay. To quantify the absolute abundance of each unique TCRbeta CDR3 rearrangement, sequence reads were collapsed and filtered. For each sample, productive Simpson clonality was calculated as the square root of Simpson's diversity index over productive rearrangements. TCRdb holds this immuneACCESS table with in-frame rearrangements only. Some clones are missing; in checked studies, unresolved V genes explain under half, and the rest has no known cause. Clone size and the V and J calls come from that table; the DNA yielded D and trimming. This sample gives 200,000 or so clones in total; about 93% of them show up just once. Over 0.75% of the sample comes from the top ten.

The chain is encoded by TRBV7-3 joined to TRBJ2-3; the D region possibly corresponds to TRBD1 (5 bases align). The source material was peripheral blood. This TCR was sampled from a man aged 60-69 years with COVID-19, enrolled during active disease. The DNA sequence is as follows: TGTGCCAGCAGCCCCCAGGGTCTCACGACAGATACGCAGTATTTT. It translates to CASSPQGLTTDTQYF.